Listed here are 9 T cell receptor beta chains from one sample, sequenced in a study of glioma-infiltrating T cells after dendritic cell vaccination. Assay used: immunoSEQ multiplex PCR; TCRdb lists only in-frame clones, some missing. Among fewer than 85,000 clones, almost 85% were seen once, and the ten largest hold 2.1%. The starting material was blood, obtained before dendritic cell vaccination. The source is a human donor with glioblastoma.

The chain employs TRBV4-1 and TRBJ1-2; TRBD1 agrees at 7 bases. V was clipped by 0 bases and J by 4 bases; unmatched bases: 14. The CDR3 covers 18 residues. Germline V gene data show CDR1 as MGHRA and CDR2 as YSYEKL. The CDR3 here is CASSQDRGGQTSSYGYTF. The CDR3 nucleotides are TGCGCCAGCAGCCAAGATAGAGGGGGCCAGACCTCTTCCTATGGCTACACCTTC.

This chain connects TRBV6-1 to TRBJ1-2; possibly TRBD1 for D (5 bases). V gave up 1 base and J gave up 4 bases, with 7 bases separating them. Germline V gene sequence: CDR1 MNHNS, CDR2 SASEGT. The CDR3 runs 13 residues. CDR3 amino acids: CASSEGRAYGYTF. CDR3 sequence (DNA): TGTGCCAGCAGTGAAGGCAGGGCCTATGGCTACACCTTC.

CDR3 sequence: CASSYSTSGGGNEQFF. The CDR3 DNA sequence: TGTGCCAGCAGTTACTCGACTAGCGGGGGTGGGAATGAGCAGTTCTTC. The gene calls are TRBV6-5 and TRBJ2-1; TRBD2 aligns across 12 bases. Germline-derived CDR1 and CDR2 are MNHEY and SVGAGI. The CDR3 runs 16 residues. V gave up 0 bases and J gave up 7 bases; unmatched junction bases: 4.

This sequence joins TRBV15 and TRBJ2-7; D perhaps matches TRBD2 (5 bases). CDR3 size: 16 residues. Trimming shortened V by 0 bases and J by 4 bases, and 16 bases separated the two germline ends. The germline gives CDR1 LNHNV, CDR2 YYDKDF (reference sequence). The CDR3 sequence is CATSRDPDLGRYEQYV. The CDR3, as DNA: TGTGCCACCAGCAGAGATCCCGACCTAGGGAGATACGAGCAGTACGTC.

The chain employs TRBV28 and TRBJ2-7, with 10 bases identical to TRBD1. CDR3 length: 15 amino acids. Per the germline V gene, CDR1 is MDHEN and CDR2 is SYDVKM. After removal of 5 bases from V and 4 bases from J, the junction contained 8 bases not matched to a gene. The CDR3 here is CASSTSGTGEYEQYV. For the CDR3, the DNA is TGTGCCAGCAGTACCTCCGGGACAGGGGAATACGAGCAGTACGTC.

DNA of the CDR3: TGTGCCAGCAGCCAGGGACAGCTCCAAGAGACCCAGTACTTC. This encodes CASSQGQLQETQYF. This rearrangement joins TRBV7-7 to TRBJ2-5; 7 bases are a match to TRBD1. Germline assignment: CDR1 SSHAT and CDR2 FNYEAQ (reference sequence). The CDR3 has 14 residues. Trimming cost V 5 bases and J 1 base; bases outside gene matches: 4.

The gene calls are TRBV19 and TRBJ2-5, with 12 bases lining up with TRBD1. The CDR3 runs 14 residues. Germline CDR1 reads LNHDA; CDR2 reads SQIVND (reference sequence). Germline trimming cut 6 bases from V and 5 bases from J; bases unmatched to any gene: 4. The CDR3 here is CASRGTGGRETQYF. The CDR3 nucleotides are TGTGCCAGTAGGGGGACAGGGGGCAGGGAGACCCAGTACTTC. The full variable domain, its missing parts supplied by reference TRBV19 and TRBJ2-5, is DGGITQSPKYLFRKEGQNVTLSCEQNLNHDAMYWYRQDPGQGLRLIYYSQIVNDFQKGDIAEGYSVSREKKESFPLTVTSAQKNPTAFYLCASRGTGGRETQYFGPGTRLLVL.

This chain joins TRBV6-1 and TRBJ2-2; tentatively, D is TRBD2 (6 bases). There are 16 residues in the CDR3. From germline, CDR1 is MNHNS and CDR2 SASEGT. Trimming took off 1 base at V and 2 bases at J, with 11 bases between the two ends. CDR3 bases: TGTGCCAGCAGTGAAGGGGCTAGCGTAAACACCGGGGAGCTGTTTTTT. This encodes CASSEGASVNTGELFF.

This chain connects TRBV7-6 to TRBJ2-1; TRBD1 aligns across 8 bases. The CDR3 has 16 amino acids. The junction had 8 bases not matched to a gene; V was cut back by 4 bases and J by 3 bases. The germline CDR1 and CDR2 sequences are SGHVS and FNYEAQ. The CDR3 coding sequence is TGTGCCAGCAGCTATTCCGGGACAGGACTCTACAATGAGCAGTTCTTC. This translates into CASSYSGTGLYNEQFF.